The 13 T cell receptor beta chains below all came from one sample that was sequenced in a study of human T cells and chemical hapten exposure. MiXCR was run by TCRdb on the RACE reads, yielding one entry per CDR3 protein. The data hold around 350,000 distinct CDR3 sequences, with around 5.5% observed a single time. Noted time point: pre-sensitization, week 0. Treatment defined: therapeutic diphenylcyclopropenone sensitization with weekly scalp DPC. This material consisted of whole blood, taken in connection with sensitization to the hapten diphenylcyclopropenone (DPC). The receptor source for this set is a woman aged 18-30 years with alopecia areata. Some clones in this sample may be carry-over from other donors' samples.

The gene calls are TRBV28 and TRBJ1-2; 7 positions match TRBD1. CDR3 length equals 15 residues. Germline trimming cut 3 bases from V and 4 bases from J; bases unmatched to any gene: 8. CDR1 is MDHEN and CDR2 is SYDVKM in the germline V gene. The CDR3 DNA sequence: TGTGCCAGCAGTTTTCACAGGGGAAGTGGCTATGGCTACACCTTC. Its translation: CASSFHRGSGYGYTF.

The chain employs TRBV18 and TRBJ2-7, with D tentatively TRBD1 or TRBD2 (5 bases each). Per the germline V gene, CDR1 is KGHSH and CDR2 is LQKENI. This CDR3 has 15 amino acids. V was shortened by 6 bases and J by 2 bases, with 17 bases between the two germline ends. CDR3 in amino acids: CASSPREGSTYEQYF. CDR3 coding DNA: TGTGCCAGCTCCCCTCGAGAGGGGTCAACCTACGAGCAGTACTTC.

There are many counts of this clonotype. The chain has TRBV7-9 and TRBJ1-5; the D is unclear. The V gene's germline CDR1 is SEHNR and CDR2 FQNEAQ (reference sequence). This CDR3 comprises 15 residues. V shed 1 base and J shed 0 bases, with 7 bases lying between them. CDR3 loop: CASSLELGSNQPQHF. Written as DNA, the CDR3 is TGTGCCAGCAGCTTAGAACTGGGTAGCAATCAGCCCCAGCATTTT.

This clonotype showed up just a few times. The chain employs TRBV6-6 and TRBJ2-7, with TRBD2 identical over 8 bases. The CDR3 consists of 15 residues. J gave up 4 bases and V 2 bases, and 7 bases lay outside the gene matches. Germline assignment: CDR1 MNHNY and CDR2 SVGAGI (reference sequence). CDR3 in amino acids: CASSYPGREGYEQYF. The CDR3 bases are TGTGCCAGCAGTTACCCCGGACGGGAGGGGTACGAGCAGTACTTC.

This clonotype occurred a few times. The CDR3 nucleotides read TGCAGTGCTAGAGATTTGGGTGGCTACACCTTC. This sequence encodes CSARDLGGYTF. This chain uses TRBV20-1 with TRBJ1-2; D gene ambiguous. The germline V gene has CDR1 DFQATT and CDR2 SNEGSKA (reference sequence). With 0 bases removed from V and 7 bases from J, the gap between germline ends came to 6 bases. The CDR3 totals 11 residues.

This clonotype showed up many times. The chain carries TRBV20-1 and TRBJ1-2; 7 positions agree with TRBD1. CDR1 and CDR2 from the germline V gene are DFQATT and SNEGSKA (reference sequence). The V and J ends lost 5 bases and 5 bases, in that order; junction bases with no gene match: 5. The CDR3 length is 12 residues. The CDR3 DNA reads TGCAGTGCTTCCGACAGGGAGTATGGCTACACCTTC. Translated: CSASDREYGYTF.

This clonotype has just a few counts. The gene calls are TRBV2 and TRBJ1-1, with 8 bases aligning to TRBD1. Germline V gene sequence: CDR1 SNHLY, CDR2 FYNNEI. The CDR3 is made up of 16 amino acids. V gave up 5 bases and J gave up 4 bases; unmatched junction bases: 12. The CDR3 loop reads CASSQRQGTIATEAFF. The CDR3 DNA is TGTGCCAGCAGTCAACGACAGGGGACGATCGCCACTGAAGCTTTCTTT. The full variable domain, completed using reference TRBV2 and TRBJ1-1, is EPEVTQTPSHQVTQMGQEVILRCVPISNHLYFYWYRQILGQKVEFLVSFYNNEISEKSEIFDDQFSVERPDGSNFTLKIRSTKLEDSAMYFCASSQRQGTIATEAFFGQGTRLTVV.

The V gene is TRBV10-3, the J gene TRBJ1-1; maybe TRBD1 (6 bases). V was pared by 10 bases and J by 0 bases, with 18 bases between. Germline CDR1 is ENHRY and CDR2 is SYGVKD. The CDR3 runs to 15 residues. The CDR3 protein is CATRKPGQLNTEAFF. The CDR3 nucleotides read TGTGCCACCAGAAAACCCGGACAGCTGAACACTGAAGCTTTCTTT.

This clonotype was detected a few times. The CDR3 bases are TGCAGCGTTAACGTCCTACGACAAGGCGGCTACACCTTC. This codes for CSVNVLRQGGYTF. The chain employs TRBV29-1 and TRBJ1-2; D gene unclear. The CDR3 runs to 13 residues. The germline V and J ends were trimmed by 5 bases and 8 bases, with 18 bases remaining between them. The germline CDR1 and CDR2 sequences are SQVTM and ANQGSEA. Full variable domain (remainder filled in from reference TRBV29-1 and TRBJ1-2): SAVISQKPSRDICQRGTSLTIQCQVDSQVTMMFWYRQQPGQSLTLIATANQGSEATYESGFVIDKFPISRPNLTFSTLTVSNMSPEDSSIYLCSVNVLRQGGYTFGSGTRLTVV.

The chain couples TRBV6-5 to TRBJ2-7; 10 nucleotides match TRBD1. Germline-derived CDR1 and CDR2 are MNHEY and SVGAGI. The CDR3 length is 13 residues. J gave up 3 bases and V 9 bases, and 5 bases lay outside the gene matches. Written as DNA, the CDR3 is TGTGCCAGTAGGGACAGGGGTAACTACGAGCAGTACTTC. Encoded protein: CASRDRGNYEQYF.

The rearrangement uses TRBV18 and TRBJ2-4; 7 bases fit TRBD1. Looked up from germline, CDR1 is KGHSH and CDR2 is LQKENI. V shed 6 bases and J 1 base; nucleotides not matched to a gene: 9. The length of the CDR3 is 16 residues. Here the CDR3 DNA reads TGTGCCAGCTCGCGCGATGTACAGGGGGCCAAAAACATTCAGTACTTC. Its protein is CASSRDVQGAKNIQYF.

This clonotype was counted many times. The chain has TRBV5-5 and TRBJ1-4; D might be TRBD1 (5 bases). The CDR3 runs 16 residues. V was clipped by 3 bases and J by 1 base, with 13 bases between them. Germline CDR1 is SGHKS and CDR2 is YYEKEE (reference sequence). The CDR3 DNA sequence: TGTGCCAGCAGCTCTAACATGGGGCTAACTAATGAAAAACTGTTTTTT. Amino acid sequence: CASSSNMGLTNEKLFF. Supplemented by reference TRBV5-5 and TRBJ1-4, the full variable domain reads DAGVTQSPTHLIKTRGQQVTLRCSPISGHKSVSWYQQVLGQGPQFIFQYYEKEERGRGNFPDRFSARQFPNYSSELNVNALLLGDSALYLCASSSNMGLTNEKLFFGSGTQLSVL.

The chain couples TRBV6-2 or TRBV6-3 to TRBJ1-5, with no clear D. Germline V gives CDR1 MNHEY, CDR2 SVGEGT. This CDR3 contains 20 residues. V lost 4 bases and J 0 bases, leaving 25 bases between the germline ends. As DNA, the CDR3 is TGTGCCAGCAGTTCCGCTAACAAGGCCCTAAGTTCAAATAGCAATCAGCCCCAGCATTTT. Its protein product is CASSSANKALSSNSNQPQHF.